Shown below are 21 T cell receptor beta chains from a single sample sequenced in a study of blood T cells in healthy people across ages. A second PCR, run for about 7 to 11 cycles, used a sample-barcoded 5' primer plus a J-beta primer mix. Each CDR3 protein is one row after TCRdb ran MiXCR on the 5' RACE reads. The table has some 860,000 distinct CDR3 sequences, roughly 56% seen once. The specimen sequenced was blood. Receptors were obtained from a man in his forties or fifties in good health.

This clonotype was observed a single time. The chain is built from TRBV18 and TRBJ2-1; TRBD1 or TRBD2 may be the D gene (5 bases each). The CDR3 contains 17 residues. Germline lookup yields CDR1 KGHSH and CDR2 LQKENI. V lost 3 bases and J 4 bases, leaving 19 bases between the germline ends. This CDR3 reads CASSPLPGTRPYNEQFF. The CDR3 region has the DNA TGTGCCAGCTCACCCCTTCCCGGGACCCGACCGTACAATGAGCAGTTCTTC.

CDR3 nucleotides: TGCAGCGGTTCACCGGGGGCAGGGGGGAACACTGAAGCTTTCTTT. This encodes CSGSPGAGGNTEAFF. The V call is TRBV29-1, the J call TRBJ1-1, with TRBD1 identical over 7 bases. This CDR3 contains 15 residues. The V gene's germline CDR1 is SQVTM and CDR2 ANQGSEA. Losses at the gene ends were 7 bases for V and 1 base for J; bases not matched to a gene: 12.

V and J are TRBV28 and TRBJ1-1; possibly TRBD1 for D (5 bases). There are 19 residues in the CDR3. Germline V gives CDR1 MDHEN, CDR2 SYDVKM. V was shortened by 3 bases and J by 1 base, with 24 bases between the two germline ends. The CDR3 region is CASSFKGFGARGKNTEAFF. As DNA, the CDR3 is TGTGCCAGCAGTTTCAAGGGCTTCGGGGCCAGAGGGAAGAACACTGAAGCTTTCTTT. The whole variable domain, remainder taken from reference TRBV28 and TRBJ1-1, is DVKVTQSSRYLVKRTGEKVFLECVQDMDHENMFWYRQDPGLGLRLIYFSYDVKMKEKGDIPEGYSVSREKKERFSLILESASTNQTSMYLCASSFKGFGARGKNTEAFFGQGTRLTVV.

This clonotype was picked up a small number of times. This sequence joins TRBV7-2 and TRBJ2-1, with D unresolved. This CDR3 contains 17 residues. Per the germline V gene, CDR1 is SGHTA and CDR2 is FQGNSA. Trimming took off 4 bases at V and 1 base at J, with 17 bases between the two ends. The CDR3 is CASSSSVGALSYNEQFF. The CDR3 DNA reads TGTGCCAGCAGCTCCTCTGTTGGCGCCCTATCCTACAATGAGCAGTTCTTC.

Worth noting for this clonotype: One end of the junction does not line up with germline, which may come from a read error. The chain joins TRBV10-3 to TRBJ2-1; 8 bases line up with TRBD2. Germline V CDR1 and CDR2: ENHRY, SYGVKD. The CDR3 loop spans 15 amino acids. CDR3 DNA sequence: TGTGCCATCAGTGAGTCAGCACTAGCGGACAATGAGCGGTTCTTC. It encodes CAISESALADNERFF.

The chain carries TRBV10-2 and TRBJ2-5, with 7 positions matching TRBD2. This CDR3 region has 12 residues. The V gene end was trimmed by 8 bases and the J gene end by 5 bases; junction bases not matched to a gene: 5. Germline V gene sequence: CDR1 WSHSY, CDR2 SAAADI. The chain's CDR3 is CASGGLVETQYF. In DNA, the CDR3 is TGCGCCAGCGGCGGACTAGTGGAGACCCAGTACTTC.

The chain employs TRBV6-2 or TRBV6-3 and TRBJ2-7; 10 bases agree with TRBD2. V lost 4 bases, J lost 4 bases, and 10 bases stayed unmatched. CDR1 and CDR2 (germline): MNHEY, SVGEGT. The CDR3 has 16 residues. The CDR3, as DNA: TGTGCCAGCAGTTCGTTCTTAAGCGGGAGGGCATACGAGCAGTACTTC. Encoded protein: CASSSFLSGRAYEQYF.

This clonotype has a handful of counts. This chain uses TRBV29-1 with TRBJ2-5, with D perhaps matching TRBD2 (6 bases). The CDR3 consists of 17 residues. Germline V gene lookup returns CDR1 SQVTM and CDR2 ANQGSEA. V was clipped by 0 bases and J by 2 bases, with 19 bases between them. CDR3 in amino acids: CSVEDFRGGGDQETQYF. The CDR3 region has the DNA TGCAGCGTTGAAGATTTCCGGGGAGGAGGGGATCAAGAGACCCAGTACTTC.

The sample holds one count of this clonotype. The rearrangement joins TRBV5-1 to TRBJ1-6; D is ambiguous. Trimming removed 5 bases at V and 4 bases at J, with 7 bases between. Per the germline V gene, CDR1 is SGHRS and CDR2 is YFSETQ. The CDR3 covers 13 residues. DNA for the CDR3: TGCGCCAGCAGACTCGAATATAATTCACCCCTCCACTTT. It yields the protein CASRLEYNSPLHF. The variable domain in full, with the rest retrieved from reference TRBV5-1 and TRBJ1-6, is KAGVTQTPRYLIKTRGQQVTLSCSPISGHRSVSWYQQTPGQGLQFLFEYFSETQRNKGNFPGRFSGRQFSNSRSEMNVSTLELGDSALYLCASRLEYNSPLHFGNGTRLTVT.

In this sample, this clonotype turned up a few times. V usage is TRBV27 and J usage is TRBJ1-2; maybe TRBD1 (5 bases). Germline V lookup: CDR1 MNHEY, CDR2 SMNVEV (reference sequence). The CDR3 spans 13 residues. The V gene lost 4 bases and the J gene lost 7 bases, with 13 bases spanning the gap. CDR3 protein: CASSWGNRGGYTF. The CDR3 DNA sequence: TGTGCCAGCAGTTGGGGGAACAGAGGTGGCTACACCTTC.

V gene TRBV3-1 combines with J gene TRBJ1-2; D not resolved. The germline V gene has CDR1 LGHDT and CDR2 YNNKEL (reference sequence). Trimming left V 0 bases short and J 6 bases short, with 8 bases between. CDR3 length: 13 residues. CDR3 region: CASSQDPVNGYTF. The CDR3 coding sequence is TGTGCCAGCAGCCAAGATCCGGTAAATGGCTACACCTTC.

This chain uses TRBV2 with TRBJ2-3; possibly TRBD2 for D (6 bases). CDR3 size: 13 residues. Trimming removed 8 bases from V and 0 bases from J, with 9 bases in between. Germline CDR1 SNHLY, CDR2 FYNNEI. The DNA for the CDR3 is TGTGCCAGCCGCGGGACTAGCACAGATACGCAGTATTTT. Protein sequence: CASRGTSTDTQYF.

A note on this clonotype: A read error may produce the germline difference seen at one junction end. This sequence joins TRBV6-6 and TRBJ2-5, with 10 bases matching TRBD2. The germline CDR1 and CDR2 sequences are MNHNY and SVGAGI (reference sequence). This CDR3 comprises 17 residues. CDR3 residues: CASSRPSGRYSQETQYF. The CDR3 DNA reads TGTGCTAGCAGCCGACCTAGCGGGAGATATTCCCAAGAGACCCAGTACTTC.

This chain joins TRBV7-2 and TRBJ2-1; TRBD2 agrees at 10 bases. The CDR3 contains 18 residues. V shed 3 bases, J shed 0 bases, and the junction held 8 bases outside the gene matches. Germline lookup yields CDR1 SGHTA and CDR2 FQGNSA. CDR3 nucleotide sequence: TGTGCCAGCAGCTTTCCAACAGCGGGGGGGCTCTCCTACAATGAGCAGTTCTTC. Protein product: CASSFPTAGGLSYNEQFF.

The V gene is TRBV5-1, the J gene TRBJ1-5; no reliable D call. CDR3 length equals 15 residues. Trimming cost V 2 bases and J 2 bases, with 11 bases left between them. Germline-derived CDR1 and CDR2 are SGHRS and YFSETQ. CDR3 in amino acids: CASSLIGSGNQPQHF. The DNA for the CDR3 is TGCGCCAGCAGCTTAATAGGGTCCGGCAATCAGCCCCAGCATTTT. The full variable domain, its missing parts supplied by reference TRBV5-1 and TRBJ1-5, is KAGVTQTPRYLIKTRGQQVTLSCSPISGHRSVSWYQQTPGQGLQFLFEYFSETQRNKGNFPGRFSGRQFSNSRSEMNVSTLELGDSALYLCASSLIGSGNQPQHFGDGTRLSIL.

The chain links TRBV12-3 or TRBV12-4 to TRBJ2-5; no reliable D call. The tail of the sequence fits TRBJ2-7 better, so the J call may be wrong. The CDR3 totals 12 residues. CDR3 bases: TGTGCCAGCAGTTTATTTCAACACGAGCAGTACTTC. Amino acids: CASSLFQHEQYF.

This clonotype has just a few counts. V and J are TRBV5-1 and TRBJ2-3; no clear D gene. Germline V gives CDR1 SGHRS, CDR2 YFSETQ. The V and J ends lost 5 bases and 1 base respectively, with 11 bases between them. CDR3 size: 14 residues. The CDR3 sequence is CASSRNDGTDTQYF. The CDR3 nucleotides are TGCGCCAGCAGTAGAAATGATGGCACAGATACGCAGTATTTT.

This sequence joins TRBV6-2 or TRBV6-3 and TRBJ2-3, with D unclear. The CDR3 is 14 amino acids. V was trimmed by 7 bases and J by 0 bases, leaving 11 bases between them. Germline V gives CDR1 MNHEY, CDR2 SVGEGT. The CDR3 spells CASMELASTDTQYF. CDR3 DNA: TGTGCCAGCATGGAGTTGGCTAGCACAGATACGCAGTATTTT.

The chain employs TRBV20-1 and TRBJ2-4, with 9 positions matching TRBD2. Germline V CDR1 and CDR2: DFQATT, SNEGSKA (reference sequence). Trimming at V came to 0 bases and at J to 7 bases, leaving 10 bases not matched to a gene. This CDR3 comprises 16 residues. This chain's CDR3 is CSARDGLAGQSNIQYF. Here the CDR3 DNA reads TGCAGTGCTAGAGATGGGCTAGCGGGACAATCGAACATTCAGTACTTC.

The genes are TRBV20-1 and TRBJ2-3; 9 positions agree with TRBD2. The CDR3 spans 14 residues. Germline trimming cut 7 bases from V and 1 base from J; bases unmatched to any gene: 6. In germline, CDR1 is DFQATT, CDR2 SNEGSKA (reference sequence). CDR3 in amino acids: CSVGIAGGTDTQYF. CDR3 bases: TGCAGTGTCGGTATAGCGGGGGGCACAGATACGCAGTATTTT.

In its sample, this clonotype was seen a few times. This sequence joins TRBV25-1 and TRBJ2-7; maybe TRBD1 (5 bases). The CDR3 extends over 13 amino acids. Trimming left V 2 bases short and J 4 bases short, with 9 bases between. Germline V lookup: CDR1 MGHDK, CDR2 SYGVNS. The CDR3: CASSEGAVYEQYF. DNA for the CDR3: TGTGCCAGCAGTGAAGGGGCAGTATACGAGCAGTACTTC.